This TCR beta chain was recovered during a study of shared clonotypes between healthy human individuals. About the study: Each donor's CD8 memory used one plate, CD8 naive two, each CD4 subset three.

Study findings and constraints: Larger estimated richness was generally recorded for naive subsets relative to memory subsets.

The V and J ends lost 3 bases and 4 bases respectively, with 9 bases between them. The length of the CDR3 is 13 residues. CDR1 is SGHRS, CDR2 YFSETQ, per germline. Sequenced by immunoSEQ multiplex PCR; TCRdb stores in-frame clones only, minus some. The data hold about 590,000 clones, with around 95% observed a single time. A note on this clone: What it recognizes is unknown.

Positively selected for CCR7, the CD45RO-negative cells used as naive CD8 cells excluded terminally differentiated effector memory CD45RA+ cells. Sequenced material: naive CD8+ T cells sorted from blood. The receptor's source is a woman in her 30s in good health. This sequence joins TRBV5-1 and TRBJ2-3; no firm D call. In nucleotides, the CDR3 is TGCGCCAGCAGCTCTGTGGGGTCAGATACGCAGTATTTT. This sequence encodes CASSSVGSDTQYF.